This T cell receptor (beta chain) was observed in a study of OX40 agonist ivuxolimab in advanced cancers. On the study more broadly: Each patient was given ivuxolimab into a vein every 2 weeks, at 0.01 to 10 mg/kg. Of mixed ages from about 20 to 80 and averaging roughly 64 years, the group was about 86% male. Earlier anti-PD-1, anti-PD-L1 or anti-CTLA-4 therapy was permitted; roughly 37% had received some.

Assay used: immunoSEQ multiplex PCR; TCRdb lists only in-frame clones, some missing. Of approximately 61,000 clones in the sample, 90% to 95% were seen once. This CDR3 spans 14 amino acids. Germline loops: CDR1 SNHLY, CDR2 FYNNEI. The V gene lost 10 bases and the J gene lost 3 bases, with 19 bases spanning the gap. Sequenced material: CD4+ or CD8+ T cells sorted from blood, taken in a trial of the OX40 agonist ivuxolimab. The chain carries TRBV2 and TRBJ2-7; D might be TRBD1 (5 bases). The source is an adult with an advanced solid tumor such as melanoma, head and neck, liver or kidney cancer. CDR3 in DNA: TGTGCCATTACAAGACAGTCGGACGTCTACGAGCAGTACTTC. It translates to CAITRQSDVYEQYF.